Presented here are 10 T cell receptor beta chains from one specimen sequenced in a study of blood T cell repertoires in COVID-19 (TCRdb year 2020). Library preparation used the immunoSEQ multiplex PCR assay. TCRdb retrieved this table from immuneACCESS and kept in-frame rearrangements only. Not all clones are present; in checked studies, unresolved V genes account for under half, and no reason is known for the remainder. The sample table shows fewer than 400,000 clones, and over 85% are seen once. Jointly, the top ten make up roughly 1.9% of the sample. Sequenced material: peripheral blood. Every receptor here comes from a woman in her twenties or thirties with COVID-19, enrolled during active disease.

J is TRBJ1-1 and V is TRBV15; TRBD1 matches 9 bases. This CDR3 comprises 15 residues. The germline V gene encodes CDR1 LNHNV and CDR2 YYDKDF (reference sequence). Losses at the gene ends were 3 bases for V and 3 bases for J; bases not matched to a gene: 5. The CDR3 protein is CATSRGTGRDTEAFF. The CDR3 nucleotides read TGTGCCACCAGCAGGGGGACAGGGCGGGACACTGAAGCTTTCTTT.

The chain employs TRBV2 and TRBJ1-2, with D perhaps matching TRBD1 (5 bases). Trimming pared 6 bases from V and 1 base from J, leaving 9 bases between. Germline-derived CDR1 and CDR2 are SNHLY and FYNNEI. The CDR3 consists of 13 residues. CDR3 nucleotides: TGTGCCAGCAGGAGAGACAGTAACTATGGCTACACCTTC. Protein: CASRRDSNYGYTF.

This chain joins TRBV18 and TRBJ1-1, with 8 nucleotides matching TRBD1. CDR1 KGHSH and CDR2 LQKENI come from the germline V gene. This CDR3 contains 15 residues. V was clipped by 5 bases and J by 1 base; unmatched bases: 6. CDR3 nucleotides: TGTGCCAGCTCAGCCGGACAGGGACCGAACACTGAAGCTTTCTTT. Its translation: CASSAGQGPNTEAFF.

This clone appeared once. In DNA, the CDR3 is TGTGCCAGCCTAGCGGGGGGGCCAGATACGCAGTATTTT. It encodes CASLAGGPDTQYF. The J gene is TRBJ2-3, the V gene TRBV2; 12 bases fit TRBD2. The CDR3 runs 13 residues. Trimming took 8 bases from V and 4 from J; bases not matched to a gene: 1. Germline V gene data show CDR1 as SNHLY and CDR2 as FYNNEI. Using reference TRBV2 and TRBJ2-3 for the parts outside the CDR3, the full variable domain is EPEVTQTPSHQVTQMGQEVILRCVPISNHLYFYWYRQILGQKVEFLVSFYNNEISEKSEIFDDQFSVERPDGSNFTLKIRSTKLEDSAMYFCASLAGGPDTQYFGPGTRLTVL.

The rearrangement links TRBV4-2 to TRBJ1-2, with 7 bases identical to TRBD1. Germline loops: CDR1 LGHNA, CDR2 YNFKEQ. CDR3 size: 18 residues. V lost 3 bases, J lost 4 bases, and 17 bases stayed unmatched. This chain's CDR3 is CASSQRQGSFVGLYGYTF. The CDR3 region has the DNA TGTGCCAGCAGCCAGAGACAGGGTTCTTTCGTAGGACTCTATGGCTACACCTTC.

The chain uses TRBV28 and TRBJ1-2; 9 nucleotides agree with TRBD1. With 6 bases clipped from V and 4 bases from J, the junction kept 9 bases outside the gene matches. The CDR3 loop spans 15 amino acids. Per the germline V gene, CDR1 is MDHEN and CDR2 is SYDVKM. CDR3 in amino acids: CASRPEGQGSYGYTF. The CDR3 nucleotides are TGTGCCAGCAGACCGGAGGGACAGGGAAGCTATGGCTACACCTTC.

This chain joins TRBV3-1 (or the pseudogene TRBV3-2) and TRBJ2-3, with TRBD1 identical over 7 bases. This CDR3 has 15 residues. After removal of 4 bases from V and 1 base from J, the junction contained 5 bases not matched to a gene. Germline V gene data show CDR1 as LGHDT and CDR2 as YNNKEL (reference sequence). CDR3 in amino acids: CASSPWDRGTDTQYF. The CDR3 bases are TGTGCCAGCAGCCCTTGGGACAGAGGCACAGATACGCAGTATTTT.

V gene TRBV5-4 combines with J gene TRBJ1-6; D might be TRBD1 (5 bases). CDR1 SGHNT and CDR2 YYREEE come from the germline V gene (reference sequence). The CDR3 contains 13 residues. With 1 base removed from V and 9 bases from J, the gap between germline ends came to 8 bases. The CDR3 spells CASSLPQGSPLHF. The CDR3 region has the DNA TGTGCCAGCAGCTTGCCCCAGGGTTCACCCCTCCACTTT. Looking up the rest from reference TRBV5-4 and TRBJ1-6 gives the full variable domain: ETGVTQSPTHLIKTRGQQVTLRCSSQSGHNTVSWYQQALGQGPQFIFQYYREEENGRGNFPPRFSGLQFPNYSSELNVNALELDDSALYLCASSLPQGSPLHFGNGTRLTVT.

This chain uses TRBV2 with TRBJ1-2, with TRBD1 matching 7 bases. Germline trimming cut 6 bases from V and 8 bases from J; bases unmatched to any gene: 6. The CDR3 has 12 amino acids. CDR1 is SNHLY, CDR2 FYNNEI, per germline. The CDR3 reads CASRATGKGYTF. The CDR3 bases are TGTGCCAGCAGGGCGACAGGGAAGGGCTACACCTTC.

This clone was seen once. The V call is TRBV11-2, the J call TRBJ1-5, with a tentative D call TRBD1 (6 bases). Germline V gene data show CDR1 as SGHAT and CDR2 as FQNNGV. Trimming removed 5 bases at V and 4 bases at J, with 15 bases between. The CDR3 runs to 15 residues. The CDR3, as DNA: TGTGCCAGCAGCCAGGGGATAATAGGGAATCAGCCCCAGCATTTT. Amino acid sequence: CASSQGIIGNQPQHF. The whole variable domain, remainder taken from reference TRBV11-2 and TRBJ1-5, is EAGVAQSPRYKIIEKRQSVAFWCNPISGHATLYWYQQILGQGPKLLIQFQNNGVVDDSQLPKDRFSAERLKGVDSTLKIQPAKLEDSAVYLCASSQGIIGNQPQHFGDGTRLSIL.